This T cell receptor (beta chain) was recovered during a study of shared clonotypes between healthy human individuals. Donation came from healthy HIV-negative adults that had no recent acute infections or vaccinations. In its sample, this clone was seen many times. The CDR3 length is 13 residues. From germline, CDR1 is SQVTM and CDR2 ANQGSEA. V lost 6 bases and J 2 bases, leaving 12 bases between the germline ends. The replicate PCRs on unsorted PBMC were given 250 to 350 ng DNA, which is about 27,000 T cell genomes. In the study's own analysis: ImmunoSEQ only sent back junction sequences with no quality scores, so filtering was done differently. This table comes from immunoSEQ multiplex PCR, and its TCRdb copy is limited to in-frame clones, with some not included. Clone size and V and J calls were adopted from that table, with D and trimming inferred from the DNA. The data hold 75,000 to 100,000 clones, with approximately 44% observed a single time.

The TCR sequence derives from a woman in her 40s in good health. Some clones in this sample may be carry-over from other donors' samples. Sequencing used PBMCs. The V gene is TRBV29-1, the J gene TRBJ2-3; D remains ambiguous. This CDR3 is CSVPPALTDTQYF. Written as DNA, the CDR3 is TGCAGCGTCCCCCCGGCCCTCACAGATACGCAGTATTTT.